Listed below are T cell receptor beta chains from one sample, sequenced in a study of blood T cell repertoires in COVID-19. The table came from immunoSEQ multiplex PCR; TCRdb's copy has only in-frame clones and leaves some out. The repertoire holds 140,000 or so clones, with around 86% as singletons. The sample taken for sequencing was peripheral blood. The receptor source for this set is a man aged 45-60 years who had recovered from COVID-19. Each CDR3 is given with its conserved first and last residue. Fields, in order: clone size, D gene, J gene, V gene, CDR3 protein, CDR3 DNA. The D gene is left open where the match is weak. Rows may omit the clone size; those that give it use once, few, many or a size class.

clone_size: .
d_call: TRBD1
j_call: TRBJ2-1
v_call: TRBV4-3
cdr3_aa: CASSQGQGGYNEQFF
cdr3_nt: TGCGCCAGCAGCCAAGGACAGGGTGGATACAATGAGCAGTTCTTC

clone_size: .
d_call: TRBD1
j_call: TRBJ1-5
v_call: TRBV6-2/TRBV6-3
cdr3_aa: CASSPGQPFNQPQHF
cdr3_nt: TGTGCCAGCAGTCCGGGACAGCCATTCAATCAGCCCCAGCATTTT

clone_size: .
d_call: .
j_call: TRBJ1-1
v_call: TRBV2
cdr3_aa: CASSEIPSIPNTEAFF
cdr3_nt: TGTGCCAGCAGTGAGATCCCATCTATTCCGAACACTGAAGCTTTCTTT

clone_size: few
d_call: TRBD1
j_call: TRBJ1-5
v_call: TRBV6-7
cdr3_aa: CASSYSPARGRSNQPQHF
cdr3_nt: TGTGCCAGCAGTTACTCCCCCGCTAGGGGGCGTAGCAATCAGCCCCAGCATTTT

clone_size: .
d_call: .
j_call: TRBJ1-3
v_call: TRBV11-2
cdr3_aa: CASSPPRSAGNTIYF
cdr3_nt: TGTGCCAGCAGCCCTCCCCGGAGTGCTGGAAACACCATATATTTT

clone_size: .
d_call: .
j_call: TRBJ1-2
v_call: TRBV20-1
cdr3_aa: CSARSHDGYTF
cdr3_nt: TGCAGTGCTAGATCACACGATGGCTACACCTTC

clone_size: .
d_call: TRBD2
j_call: TRBJ2-7
v_call: TRBV4-3
cdr3_aa: CASSQVLAGLSYEQYF
cdr3_nt: TGCGCCAGCAGCCAAGTATTAGCGGGGCTCTCCTACGAGCAGTACTTC

clone_size: .
d_call: .
j_call: TRBJ1-5
v_call: TRBV19
cdr3_aa: CASSKGTLQNQPQHF
cdr3_nt: TGTGCCAGTAGTAAGGGGACACTCCAGAATCAGCCCCAGCATTTT

clone_size: .
d_call: TRBD1
j_call: TRBJ2-3
v_call: TRBV29-1
cdr3_aa: CSVEDPGGSTDTQYF
cdr3_nt: TGCAGCGTTGAAGATCCAGGGGGTAGCACAGATACGCAGTATTTT

clone_size: .
d_call: .
j_call: TRBJ1-5
v_call: TRBV7-2
cdr3_aa: CASSLRTQGEQPQHF
cdr3_nt: TGTGCCAGCAGCTTAAGAACCCAGGGCGAACAGCCCCAGCATTTT

clone_size: once
d_call: .
j_call: TRBJ1-1
v_call: TRBV25-1
cdr3_aa: CASSESPNTEAFF
cdr3_nt: TGTGCCAGCAGTGAGAGTCCTAACACTGAAGCTTTCTTT

clone_size: .
d_call: .
j_call: TRBJ2-7
v_call: TRBV7-2
cdr3_aa: CASSPRGPGEQYF
cdr3_nt: TGTGCCAGCAGCCCGCGGGGACCGGGGGAGCAGTACTTC

clone_size: .
d_call: TRBD1
j_call: TRBJ1-2
v_call: TRBV11-2
cdr3_aa: CASSSPGQGRYGYTF
cdr3_nt: TGTGCCAGCAGCTCGCCGGGACAGGGCCGATATGGCTACACCTTC

clone_size: .
d_call: TRBD1
j_call: TRBJ1-5
v_call: TRBV19
cdr3_aa: CASSIAGTGGEYGNQPQHF
cdr3_nt: TGTGCCAGTAGTATAGCCGGGACAGGGGGCGAATATGGCAATCAGCCCCAGCATTTT

clone_size: .
d_call: TRBD2
j_call: TRBJ2-1
v_call: TRBV7-3
cdr3_aa: CASSPLGTTNNEQFF
cdr3_nt: TGTGCCAGCAGCCCCCTCGGGACTACCAACAATGAGCAGTTCTTC

clone_size: once
d_call: TRBD1
j_call: TRBJ2-2
v_call: TRBV19
cdr3_aa: CASSLRQGAVTGELFF
cdr3_nt: TGTGCCAGTAGTTTAAGACAGGGGGCGGTTACCGGGGAGCTGTTTTTT

clone_size: .
d_call: TRBD2
j_call: TRBJ2-5
v_call: TRBV2
cdr3_aa: CASSDRGGESWDRTQYF
cdr3_nt: TGTGCCAGCAGTGACCGGGGAGGGGAGTCGTGGGATAGGACCCAGTACTTC

clone_size: .
d_call: TRBD1
j_call: TRBJ1-2
v_call: TRBV4-3
cdr3_aa: CASSLGTDPRYGYTF
cdr3_nt: TGCGCCAGCAGCCTGGGGACAGACCCCCGCTATGGCTACACCTTC

clone_size: once
d_call: .
j_call: TRBJ1-2
v_call: TRBV6-5
cdr3_aa: CASSYGVQGGLTF
cdr3_nt: TGTGCCAGCAGTTACGGCGTCCAAGGAGGCCTGACCTTC

clone_size: .
d_call: TRBD2
j_call: TRBJ2-1
v_call: TRBV7-8
cdr3_aa: CASSPRTSGGANEQFF
cdr3_nt: TGTGCCAGCAGCCCCCGGACTAGCGGGGGGGCCAACGAGCAGTTCTTC

clone_size: once
d_call: TRBD1
j_call: TRBJ1-5
v_call: TRBV6-6
cdr3_aa: CASSYSGGQGGQPQHF
cdr3_nt: TGTGCCAGCAGTTACTCGGGGGGACAGGGTGGACAGCCCCAGCATTTT

clone_size: once
d_call: .
j_call: TRBJ2-3
v_call: TRBV24-1
cdr3_aa: CATSDSQGSTDTQYF
cdr3_nt: TGTGCCACCAGTGATTCGCAGGGTAGCACAGATACGCAGTATTTT

clone_size: .
d_call: .
j_call: TRBJ2-1
v_call: TRBV5-1
cdr3_aa: CASSLRPGGHEQFF
cdr3_nt: TGCGCCAGCAGCTTGAGGCCAGGGGGGCATGAGCAGTTCTTC

clone_size: .
d_call: TRBD2
j_call: TRBJ2-5
v_call: TRBV7-3
cdr3_aa: CASSPNAGGVETQYF
cdr3_nt: TGTGCCAGCAGCCCCAATGCGGGGGGGGTAGAGACCCAGTACTTC

clone_size: .
d_call: .
j_call: TRBJ2-5
v_call: TRBV27
cdr3_aa: CASSYSSSRETQYF
cdr3_nt: TGTGCCAGCAGTTATTCTTCTAGTCGCGAGACCCAGTACTTC

clone_size: once
d_call: .
j_call: TRBJ1-1
v_call: TRBV7-9
cdr3_aa: CASSFQGNTEAFF
cdr3_nt: TGTGCCAGCAGCTTTCAGGGGAACACTGAAGCTTTCTTT

clone_size: .
d_call: .
j_call: TRBJ1-2
v_call: TRBV23-1
cdr3_aa: CASSQSRPGFGYTF
cdr3_nt: TGCGCCAGCAGTCAATCGAGGCCAGGGTTTGGCTACACCTTC

clone_size: .
d_call: .
j_call: TRBJ1-1
v_call: TRBV14
cdr3_aa: CASSGVGRTEAFF
cdr3_nt: TGTGCCAGCAGTGGGGTGGGGCGGACTGAAGCTTTCTTT

clone_size: .
d_call: .
j_call: TRBJ1-6
v_call: TRBV11-2
cdr3_aa: CASSQQGNYNSPLHF
cdr3_nt: TGTGCCAGCAGCCAACAGGGAAACTATAATTCACCCCTCCACTTT

clone_size: .
d_call: TRBD1
j_call: TRBJ1-5
v_call: TRBV14
cdr3_aa: CASSRNRGDGSNQPQHF
cdr3_nt: TGTGCCAGCAGCCGGAACAGGGGGGACGGGAGCAATCAGCCCCAGCATTTT

clone_size: .
d_call: .
j_call: TRBJ1-1
v_call: TRBV19
cdr3_aa: CASSPYVGGSENTEAFF
cdr3_nt: TGTGCCAGTAGTCCCTACGTTGGGGGCTCGGAAAACACTGAAGCTTTCTTT

clone_size: once
d_call: .
j_call: TRBJ2-7
v_call: TRBV20-1
cdr3_aa: CSASDLYEQYF
cdr3_nt: TGCAGTGCCAGCGACCTATACGAGCAGTACTTC

clone_size: .
d_call: .
j_call: TRBJ1-1
v_call: TRBV6-4
cdr3_aa: CASSESWDTQERAFF
cdr3_nt: TGTGCCAGCAGTGAGTCCTGGGACACCCAGGAAAGGGCTTTCTTT